This T cell receptor (beta chain) was sequenced during a study of T cell repertoires in cytomegalovirus infection. Note on this clonotype: Antigen unknown.

V shed 4 bases and J shed 8 bases, with 12 bases lying between them. CDR1 is DFQATT and CDR2 is SNEGSKA in the germline V gene (reference sequence). This CDR3 region has 12 residues. One entry per CDR3 protein, called by TCRdb with MiXCR from the reads. This sample has approximately 600,000 distinct CDR3 sequences, with under 45% found just once. The chain employs TRBV20-1 and TRBJ2-1, with D possibly being TRBD2 (7 bases). This sequence originates from a human donor in good health (CMV status not recorded). Some clones in this sample may be carry-over from other donors' samples. The sample was cultured PBMCs, taken from culture after CMV antigen stimulation. The CDR3 DNA follows: TGCAGTGCTACGGGGGGCTGGGATGAGCAGTTCTTC. It yields the protein CSATGGWDEQFF.